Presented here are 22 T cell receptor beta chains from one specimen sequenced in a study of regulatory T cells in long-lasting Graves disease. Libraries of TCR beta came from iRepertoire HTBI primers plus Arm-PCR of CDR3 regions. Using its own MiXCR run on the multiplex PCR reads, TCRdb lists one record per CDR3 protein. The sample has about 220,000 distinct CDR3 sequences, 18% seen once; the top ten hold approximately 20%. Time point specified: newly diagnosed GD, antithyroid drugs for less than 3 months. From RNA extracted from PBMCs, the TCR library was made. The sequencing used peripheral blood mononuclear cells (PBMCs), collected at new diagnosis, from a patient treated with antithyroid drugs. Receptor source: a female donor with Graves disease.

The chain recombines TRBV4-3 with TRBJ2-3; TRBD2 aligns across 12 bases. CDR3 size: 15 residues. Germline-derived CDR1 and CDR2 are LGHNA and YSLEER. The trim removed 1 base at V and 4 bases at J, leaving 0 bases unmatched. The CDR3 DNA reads TGCGCCAGCAGCCAAGGGACTAGCGGGGCAGATACGCAGTATTTT. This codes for CASSQGTSGADTQYF.

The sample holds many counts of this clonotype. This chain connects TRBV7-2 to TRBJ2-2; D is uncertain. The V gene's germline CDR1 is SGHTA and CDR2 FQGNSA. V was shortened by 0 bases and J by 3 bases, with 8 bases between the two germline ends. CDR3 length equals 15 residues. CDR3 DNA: TGTGCCAGCAGCTTAGCTGATAGGTACACCGGGGAGCTGTTTTTT. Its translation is CASSLADRYTGELFF. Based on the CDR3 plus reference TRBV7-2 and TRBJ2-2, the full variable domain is GAGVSQSPSNKVTEKGKDVELRCDPISGHTALYWYRQSLGQGLEFLIYFQGNSAPDKSGLPSDRFSAERTGGSVSTLTIQRTQQEDSAVYLCASSLADRYTGELFFGEGSRLTVL.

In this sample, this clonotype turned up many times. The CDR3 sequence: CASSLPGGYYEQYF. CDR3 bases: TGTGCCAGCAGTTTACCAGGGGGGTACTACGAGCAGTACTTC. The chain uses TRBV28 and TRBJ2-7, with D maybe TRBD1 (7 bases). The germline V and J ends were trimmed by 2 bases and 3 bases, with 11 bases remaining between them. The V gene's germline CDR1 is MDHEN and CDR2 SYDVKM. This CDR3 is built from 14 residues. The whole variable domain, remainder taken from reference TRBV28 and TRBJ2-7, is DVKVTQSSRYLVKRTGEKVFLECVQDMDHENMFWYRQDPGLGLRLIYFSYDVKMKEKGDIPEGYSVSREKKERFSLILESASTNQTSMYLCASSLPGGYYEQYFGPGTRLTVT.

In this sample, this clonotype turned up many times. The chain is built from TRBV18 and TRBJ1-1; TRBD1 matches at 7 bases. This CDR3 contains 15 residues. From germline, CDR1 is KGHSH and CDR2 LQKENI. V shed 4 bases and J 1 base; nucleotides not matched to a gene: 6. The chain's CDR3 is CASSLGQSENTEAFF. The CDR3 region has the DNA TGTGCCAGCTCACTGGGACAGTCGGAGAACACTGAAGCTTTCTTT.

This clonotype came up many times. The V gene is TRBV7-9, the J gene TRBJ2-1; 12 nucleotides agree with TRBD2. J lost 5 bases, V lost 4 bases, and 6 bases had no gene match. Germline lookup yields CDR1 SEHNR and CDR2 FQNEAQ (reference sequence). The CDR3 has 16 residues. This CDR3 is CASSSMLAGGNNEQFF. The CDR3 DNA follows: TGTGCCAGCAGCTCCATGCTAGCGGGAGGGAACAATGAGCAGTTCTTC.

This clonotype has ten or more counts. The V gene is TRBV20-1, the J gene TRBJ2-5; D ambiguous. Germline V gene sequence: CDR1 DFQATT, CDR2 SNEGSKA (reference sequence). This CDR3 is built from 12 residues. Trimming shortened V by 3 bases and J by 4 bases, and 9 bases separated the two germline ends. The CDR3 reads CSARAKTETQYF. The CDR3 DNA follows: TGCAGTGCTAGGGCCAAAACAGAGACCCAGTACTTC.

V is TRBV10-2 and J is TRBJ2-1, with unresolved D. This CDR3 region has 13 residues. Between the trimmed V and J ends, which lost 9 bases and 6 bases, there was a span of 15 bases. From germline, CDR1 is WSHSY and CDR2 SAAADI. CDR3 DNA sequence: TGCGCCAGTATTCCTGACCCGTTCAATGAGCAGTTCTTC. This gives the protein CASIPDPFNEQFF.

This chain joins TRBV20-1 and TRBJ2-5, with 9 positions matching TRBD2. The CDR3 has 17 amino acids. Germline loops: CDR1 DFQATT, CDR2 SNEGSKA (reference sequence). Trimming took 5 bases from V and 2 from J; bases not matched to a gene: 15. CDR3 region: CSARPGLASMTQETQYF. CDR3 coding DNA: TGCAGTGCTCGTCCGGGACTAGCTTCTATGACGCAAGAGACCCAGTACTTC.

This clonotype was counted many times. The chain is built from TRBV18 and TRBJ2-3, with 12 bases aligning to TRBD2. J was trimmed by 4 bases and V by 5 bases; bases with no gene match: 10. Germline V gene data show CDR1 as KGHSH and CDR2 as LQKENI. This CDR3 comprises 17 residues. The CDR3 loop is CASSTRLAGVGADTQYF. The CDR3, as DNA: TGTGCCAGCTCAACCAGACTAGCGGGAGTAGGCGCAGATACGCAGTATTTT.

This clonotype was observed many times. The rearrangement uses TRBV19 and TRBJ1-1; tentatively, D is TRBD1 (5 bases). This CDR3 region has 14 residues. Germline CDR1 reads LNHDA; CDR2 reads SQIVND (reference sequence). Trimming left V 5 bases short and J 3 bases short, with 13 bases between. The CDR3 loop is CASSDSEGYTEAFF. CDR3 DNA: TGTGCCAGTAGTGACAGTGAGGGCTACACTGAAGCTTTCTTT.

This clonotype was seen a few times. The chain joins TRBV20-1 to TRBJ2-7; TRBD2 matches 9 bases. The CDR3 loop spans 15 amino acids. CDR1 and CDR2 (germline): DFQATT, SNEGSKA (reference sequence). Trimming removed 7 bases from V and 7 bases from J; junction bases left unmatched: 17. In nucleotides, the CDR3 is TGCAGTGTTCAGATAGGGGATAGCGGGAGATCGGAGCAGTACTTC. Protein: CSVQIGDSGRSEQYF.

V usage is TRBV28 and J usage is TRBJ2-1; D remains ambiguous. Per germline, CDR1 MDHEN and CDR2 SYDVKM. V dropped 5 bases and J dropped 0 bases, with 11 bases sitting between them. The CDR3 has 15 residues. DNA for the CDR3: TGTGCCAGCAGTCAAATCGCGTACTCCTACAATGAGCAGTTCTTC. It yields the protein CASSQIAYSYNEQFF.

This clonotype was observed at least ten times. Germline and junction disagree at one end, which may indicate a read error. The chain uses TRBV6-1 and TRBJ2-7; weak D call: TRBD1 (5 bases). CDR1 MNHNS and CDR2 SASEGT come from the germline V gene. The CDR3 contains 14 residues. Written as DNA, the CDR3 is TGCGCCAGCAGTGAGACAAGGGGCCGGAGCGAGCAGTACTTC. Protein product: CASSETRGRSEQYF.

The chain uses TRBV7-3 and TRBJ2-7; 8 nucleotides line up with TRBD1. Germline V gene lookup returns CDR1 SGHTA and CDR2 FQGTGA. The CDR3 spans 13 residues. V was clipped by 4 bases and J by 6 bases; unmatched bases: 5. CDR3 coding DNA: TGTGCCAGCAGCTCGGACAGGGACACCGAGCAGTACTTC. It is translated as CASSSDRDTEQYF.

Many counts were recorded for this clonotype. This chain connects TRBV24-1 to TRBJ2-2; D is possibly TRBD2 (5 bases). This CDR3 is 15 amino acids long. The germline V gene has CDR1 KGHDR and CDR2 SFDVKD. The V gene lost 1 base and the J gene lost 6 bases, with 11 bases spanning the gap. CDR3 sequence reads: CATSDFTPGAGELFF. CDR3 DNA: TGTGCCACCAGTGATTTTACCCCCGGGGCCGGGGAGCTGTTTTTT.

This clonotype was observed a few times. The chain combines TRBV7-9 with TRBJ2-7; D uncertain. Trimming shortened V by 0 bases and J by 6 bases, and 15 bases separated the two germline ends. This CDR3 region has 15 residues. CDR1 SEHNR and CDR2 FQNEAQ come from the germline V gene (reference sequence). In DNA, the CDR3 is TGTGCCAGCAGCTTAGCTTCCCGGGCCCTCGGCGAGCAGTACTTC. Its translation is CASSLASRALGEQYF.

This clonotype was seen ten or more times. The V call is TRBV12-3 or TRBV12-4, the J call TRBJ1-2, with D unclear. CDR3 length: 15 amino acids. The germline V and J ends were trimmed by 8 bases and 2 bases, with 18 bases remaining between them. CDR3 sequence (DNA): TGTGCCAGCGTGGAGGCCCCCTCCTCCAACTATGGCTACACCTTC. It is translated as CASVEAPSSNYGYTF.

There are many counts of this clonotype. The CDR3 reads CASSEFDRGGYTF. The CDR3 DNA follows: TGTGCCAGCAGTGAATTCGACAGGGGTGGCTACACCTTC. The chain combines TRBV6-1 with TRBJ1-2; 8 bases fit TRBD1. V was clipped by 2 bases and J by 7 bases; unmatched bases: 3. The CDR3 length is 13 residues. Germline V gives CDR1 MNHNS, CDR2 SASEGT.

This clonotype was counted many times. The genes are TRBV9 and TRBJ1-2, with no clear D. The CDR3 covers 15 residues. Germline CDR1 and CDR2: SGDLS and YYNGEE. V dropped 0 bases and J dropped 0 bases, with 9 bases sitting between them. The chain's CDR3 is CASSVATSSNYGYTF. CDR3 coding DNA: TGTGCCAGCAGCGTAGCGACATCTTCTAACTATGGCTACACCTTC.

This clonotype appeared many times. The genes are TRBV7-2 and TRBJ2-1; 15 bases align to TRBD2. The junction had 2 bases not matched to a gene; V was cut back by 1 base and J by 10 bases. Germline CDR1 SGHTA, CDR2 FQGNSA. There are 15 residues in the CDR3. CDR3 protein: CASSLVGLAGGEQFF. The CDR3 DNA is TGTGCCAGCAGCTTAGTTGGACTAGCGGGAGGGGAGCAGTTCTTC.

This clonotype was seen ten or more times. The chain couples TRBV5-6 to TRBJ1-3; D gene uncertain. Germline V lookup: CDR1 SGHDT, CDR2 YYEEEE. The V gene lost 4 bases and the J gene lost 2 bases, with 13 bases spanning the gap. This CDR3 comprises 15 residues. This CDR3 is CASSPPWGAGNTIYF. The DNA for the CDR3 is TGTGCCAGCAGCCCACCGTGGGGAGCTGGAAACACCATATATTTT.

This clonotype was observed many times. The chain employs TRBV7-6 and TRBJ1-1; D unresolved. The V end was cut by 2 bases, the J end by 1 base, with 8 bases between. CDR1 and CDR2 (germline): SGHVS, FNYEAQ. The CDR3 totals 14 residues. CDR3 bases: TGTGCCAGCAGCTTAAATAGTTGGAACACTGAAGCTTTCTTT. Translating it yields CASSLNSWNTEAFF.